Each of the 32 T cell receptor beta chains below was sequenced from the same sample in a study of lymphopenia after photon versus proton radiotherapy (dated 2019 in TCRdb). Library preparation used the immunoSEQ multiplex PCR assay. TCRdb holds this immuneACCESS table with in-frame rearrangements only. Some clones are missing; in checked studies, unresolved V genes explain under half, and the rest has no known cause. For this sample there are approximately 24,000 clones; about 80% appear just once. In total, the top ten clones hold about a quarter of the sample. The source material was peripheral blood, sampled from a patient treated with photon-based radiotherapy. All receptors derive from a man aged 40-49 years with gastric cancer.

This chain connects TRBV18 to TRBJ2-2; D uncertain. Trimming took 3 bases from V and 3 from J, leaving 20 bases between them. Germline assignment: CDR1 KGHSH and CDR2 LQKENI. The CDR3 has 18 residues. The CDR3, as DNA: TGTGCCAGCTCACCCCGAAGATGGTCTGGCACCTACACCGGGGAGCTGTTTTTT. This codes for CASSPRRWSGTYTGELFF.

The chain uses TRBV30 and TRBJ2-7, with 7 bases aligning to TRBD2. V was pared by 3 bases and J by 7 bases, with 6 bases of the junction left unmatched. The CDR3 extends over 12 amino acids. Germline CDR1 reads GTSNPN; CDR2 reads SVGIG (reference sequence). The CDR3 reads CAWSPLGGEQYF. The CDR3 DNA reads TGTGCCTGGAGCCCCCTCGGGGGGGAGCAGTACTTC.

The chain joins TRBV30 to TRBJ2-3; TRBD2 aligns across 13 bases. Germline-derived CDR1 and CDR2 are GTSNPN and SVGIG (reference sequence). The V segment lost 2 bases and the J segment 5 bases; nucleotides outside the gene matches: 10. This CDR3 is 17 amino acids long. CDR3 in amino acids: CAWSPGRTSGGLDTQYF. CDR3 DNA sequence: TGTGCCTGGAGTCCGGGGCGGACTAGCGGGGGACTAGATACGCAGTATTTT.

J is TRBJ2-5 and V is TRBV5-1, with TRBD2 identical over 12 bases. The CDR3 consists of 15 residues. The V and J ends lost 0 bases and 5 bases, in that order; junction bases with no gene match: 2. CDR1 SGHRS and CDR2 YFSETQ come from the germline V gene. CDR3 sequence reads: CASSLGLAGEETQYF. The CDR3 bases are TGCGCCAGCAGCTTGGGACTAGCGGGGGAGGAGACCCAGTACTTC.

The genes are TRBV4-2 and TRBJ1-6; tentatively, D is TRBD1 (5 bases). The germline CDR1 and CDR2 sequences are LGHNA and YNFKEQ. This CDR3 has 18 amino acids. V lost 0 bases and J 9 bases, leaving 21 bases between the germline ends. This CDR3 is CASSQDPRVGGVGSPLHF. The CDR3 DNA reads TGTGCCAGCAGCCAAGATCCCAGAGTCGGGGGGGTAGGTTCACCCCTCCACTTT.

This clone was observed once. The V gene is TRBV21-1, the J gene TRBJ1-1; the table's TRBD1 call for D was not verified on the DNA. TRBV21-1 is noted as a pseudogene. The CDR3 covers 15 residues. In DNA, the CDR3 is TGTGCCAGCAGCACTCCCAAGGGGTGGAACACTGAAGCTTTCTTT. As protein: CASSTPKGWNTEAFF.

The CDR3 DNA is TGTGCCAGCAGCGTAGACCCGTACAGGCGGGACAGGAGATCAGATACGCAGTATTTT. Encoded protein: CASSVDPYRRDRRSDTQYF. The chain combines TRBV9 with TRBJ2-3; 8 bases are shared with TRBD1. The germline gives CDR1 SGDLS, CDR2 YYNGEE. The CDR3 contains 19 residues. The junction had 16 bases not matched to a gene; V was cut back by 0 bases and J by 4 bases.

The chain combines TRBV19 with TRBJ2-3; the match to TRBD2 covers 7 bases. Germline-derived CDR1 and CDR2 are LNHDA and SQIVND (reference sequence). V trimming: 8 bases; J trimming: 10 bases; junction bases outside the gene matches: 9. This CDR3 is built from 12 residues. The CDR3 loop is CASGPGGGAQYF. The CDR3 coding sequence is TGTGCCAGTGGTCCTGGCGGGGGAGCGCAGTATTTT.

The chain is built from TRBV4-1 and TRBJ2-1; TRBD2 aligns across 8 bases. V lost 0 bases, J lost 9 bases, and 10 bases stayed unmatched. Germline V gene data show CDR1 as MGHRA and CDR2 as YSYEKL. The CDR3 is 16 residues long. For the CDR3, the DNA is TGCGCCAGCAGCCAAGATCGTCGGGGGGGGCTAGGTGAGCAGTTCTTC. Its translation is CASSQDRRGGLGEQFF.

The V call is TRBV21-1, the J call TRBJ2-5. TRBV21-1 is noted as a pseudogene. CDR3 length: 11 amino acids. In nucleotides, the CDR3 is TGTGCCAGCAGGACCCAAGAGACCCAGTACTTC. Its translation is CASRTQETQYF.

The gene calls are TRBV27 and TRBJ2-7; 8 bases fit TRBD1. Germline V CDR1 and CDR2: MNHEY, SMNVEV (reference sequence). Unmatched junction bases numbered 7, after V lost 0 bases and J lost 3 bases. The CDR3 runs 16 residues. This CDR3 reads CASSLSPGTGLYEQYF. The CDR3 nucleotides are TGTGCCAGCAGTTTATCACCCGGGACAGGTCTCTACGAGCAGTACTTC.

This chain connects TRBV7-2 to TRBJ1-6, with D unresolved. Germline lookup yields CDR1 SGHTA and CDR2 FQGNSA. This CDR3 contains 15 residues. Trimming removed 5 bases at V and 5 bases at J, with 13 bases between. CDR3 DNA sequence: TGTGCCAGCAGCCTAAGGACGGGCGATAATTCACCCCTCCACTTT. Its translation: CASSLRTGDNSPLHF.

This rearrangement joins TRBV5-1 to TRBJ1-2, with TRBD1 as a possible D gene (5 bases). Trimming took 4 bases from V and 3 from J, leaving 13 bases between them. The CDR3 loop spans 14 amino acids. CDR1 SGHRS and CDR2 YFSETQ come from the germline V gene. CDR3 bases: TGCGCCAGCAGCGGAACTTCGACAGACTATGGCTACACCTTC. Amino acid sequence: CASSGTSTDYGYTF.

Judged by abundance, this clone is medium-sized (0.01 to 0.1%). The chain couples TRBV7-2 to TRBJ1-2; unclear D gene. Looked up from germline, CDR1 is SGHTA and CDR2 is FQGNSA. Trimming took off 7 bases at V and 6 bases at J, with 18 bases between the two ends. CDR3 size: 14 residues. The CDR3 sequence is CASTRRGGPDGYTF. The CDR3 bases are TGTGCCAGCACCAGACGCGGAGGACCTGATGGCTACACCTTC.

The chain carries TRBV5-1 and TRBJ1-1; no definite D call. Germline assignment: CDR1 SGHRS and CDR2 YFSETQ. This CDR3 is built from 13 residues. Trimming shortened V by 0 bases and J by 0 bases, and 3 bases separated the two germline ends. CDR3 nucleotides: TGCGCCAGCAGCTTGGCCTTGAACACTGAAGCTTTCTTT. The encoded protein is CASSLALNTEAFF.

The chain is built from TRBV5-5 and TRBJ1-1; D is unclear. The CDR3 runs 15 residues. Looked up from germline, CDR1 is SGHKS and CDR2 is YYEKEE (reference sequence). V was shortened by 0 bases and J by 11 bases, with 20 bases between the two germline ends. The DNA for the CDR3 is TGTGCCAGCAGCTTGGCCGCAAGAACGGCGGCTGGGGCTTTCTTT. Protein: CASSLAARTAAGAFF. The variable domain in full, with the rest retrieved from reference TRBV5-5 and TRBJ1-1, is DAGVTQSPTHLIKTRGQQVTLRCSPISGHKSVSWYQQVLGQGPQFIFQYYEKEERGRGNFPDRFSARQFPNYSSELNVNALLLGDSALYLCASSLAARTAAGAFFGQGTRLTVV.

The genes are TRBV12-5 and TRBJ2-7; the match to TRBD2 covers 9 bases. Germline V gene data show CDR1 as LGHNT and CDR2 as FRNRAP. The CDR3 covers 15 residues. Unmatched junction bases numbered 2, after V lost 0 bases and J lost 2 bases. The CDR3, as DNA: TGTGCTAGTGGTTTGGTAGCGGGGGGAACCTACGAGCAGTACTTC. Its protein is CASGLVAGGTYEQYF.

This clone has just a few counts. CDR3 nucleotides: TGTGCCAGCGGGAGTTTACGGGAAAAACTGTTTTTT. Its translation: CASGSLREKLFF. The V call is TRBV6-6, the J call TRBJ1-4; D is unclear. The germline V and J ends were trimmed by 8 bases and 8 bases, with 12 bases remaining between them. The CDR3 length is 12 residues. CDR1 and CDR2 from the germline V gene are MNHNY and SVGAGI (reference sequence).

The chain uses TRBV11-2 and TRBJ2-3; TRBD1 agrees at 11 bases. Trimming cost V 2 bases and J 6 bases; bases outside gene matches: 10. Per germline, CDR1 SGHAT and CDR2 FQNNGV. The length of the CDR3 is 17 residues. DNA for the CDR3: TGTGCCAGCAGCTTAAGAGGGACAGGGGGAATTAATGATACGCAGTATTTT. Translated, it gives CASSLRGTGGINDTQYF.

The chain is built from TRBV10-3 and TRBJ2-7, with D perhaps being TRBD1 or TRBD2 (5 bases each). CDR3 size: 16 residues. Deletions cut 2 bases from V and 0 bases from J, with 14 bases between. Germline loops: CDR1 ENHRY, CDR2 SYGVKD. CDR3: CAISEGDGVSSYEQYF. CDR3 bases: TGTGCCATCAGTGAGGGGGACGGAGTTTCCTCCTACGAGCAGTACTTC.

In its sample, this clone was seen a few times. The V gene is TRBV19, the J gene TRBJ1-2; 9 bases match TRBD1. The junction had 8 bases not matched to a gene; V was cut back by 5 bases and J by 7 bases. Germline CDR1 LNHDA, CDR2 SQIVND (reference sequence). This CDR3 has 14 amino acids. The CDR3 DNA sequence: TGTGCCAGTAGTGCCGGGACAGGGCCGCTTGGCTACACCTTC. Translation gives CASSAGTGPLGYTF.

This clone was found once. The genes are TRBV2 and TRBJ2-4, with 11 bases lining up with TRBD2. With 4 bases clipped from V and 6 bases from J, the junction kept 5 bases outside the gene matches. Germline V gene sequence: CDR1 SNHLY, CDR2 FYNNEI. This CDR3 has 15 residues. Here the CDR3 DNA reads TGTGCCAGCAGTGGGGCTAGCGGGGGGTTAAACATTCAGTACTTC. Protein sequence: CASSGASGGLNIQYF.

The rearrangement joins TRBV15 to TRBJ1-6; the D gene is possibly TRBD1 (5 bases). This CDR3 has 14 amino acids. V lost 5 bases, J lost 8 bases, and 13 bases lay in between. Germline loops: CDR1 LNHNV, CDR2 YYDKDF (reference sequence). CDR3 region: CATSLGLTDSPLHF. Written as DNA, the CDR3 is TGTGCCACCAGCTTGGGACTGACTGATTCACCCCTCCACTTT. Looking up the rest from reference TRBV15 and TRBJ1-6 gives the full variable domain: DAMVIQNPRYQVTQFGKPVTLSCSQTLNHNVMYWYQQKSSQAPKLLFHYYDKDFNNEADTPDNFQSRRPNTSFCFLDIRSPGLGDTAMYLCATSLGLTDSPLHFGNGTRLTVT.

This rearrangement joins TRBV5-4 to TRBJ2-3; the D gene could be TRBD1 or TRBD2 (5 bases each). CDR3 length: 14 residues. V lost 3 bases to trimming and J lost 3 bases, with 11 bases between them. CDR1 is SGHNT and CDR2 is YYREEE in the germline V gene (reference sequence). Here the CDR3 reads CASSSGRGTDTQYF. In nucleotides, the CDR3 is TGTGCCAGCAGCTCAGGGAGAGGGACAGATACGCAGTATTTT.

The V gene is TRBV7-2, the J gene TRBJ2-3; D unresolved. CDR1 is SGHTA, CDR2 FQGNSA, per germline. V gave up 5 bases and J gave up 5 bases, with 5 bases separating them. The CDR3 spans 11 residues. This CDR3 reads CASSAGDTQYF. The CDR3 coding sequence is TGTGCCAGCAGCGCAGGAGATACGCAGTATTTT.

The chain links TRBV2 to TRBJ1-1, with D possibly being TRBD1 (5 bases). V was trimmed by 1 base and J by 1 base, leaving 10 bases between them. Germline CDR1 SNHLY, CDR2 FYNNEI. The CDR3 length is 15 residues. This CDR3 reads CASSEGGQGNTEAFF. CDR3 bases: TGTGCCAGCAGTGAAGGAGGGCAGGGGAACACTGAAGCTTTCTTT.

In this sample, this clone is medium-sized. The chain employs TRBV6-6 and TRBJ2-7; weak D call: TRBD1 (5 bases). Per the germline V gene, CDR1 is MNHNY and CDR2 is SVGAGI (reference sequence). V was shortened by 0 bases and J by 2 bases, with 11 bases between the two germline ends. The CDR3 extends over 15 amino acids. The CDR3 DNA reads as TGTGCCAGCAGTTACTCAGGGGCAGACCCCTACGAGCAGTACTTC. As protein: CASSYSGADPYEQYF.

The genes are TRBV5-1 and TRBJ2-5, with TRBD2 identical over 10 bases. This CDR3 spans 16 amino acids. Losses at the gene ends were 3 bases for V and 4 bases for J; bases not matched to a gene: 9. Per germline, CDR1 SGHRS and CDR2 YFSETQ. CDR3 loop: CASSSSSSGGGETQYF. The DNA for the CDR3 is TGCGCCAGCAGCTCATCTTCTAGCGGGGGAGGAGAGACCCAGTACTTC.

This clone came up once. The CDR3 reads CASSLAGNEKLFF. The CDR3 DNA reads as TGTGCCAGCAGCCTAGCTGGTAATGAAAAACTGTTTTTT. The rearrangement links TRBV11-2 to TRBJ1-4; no clear D. Deletions cut 5 bases from V and 4 bases from J, with 8 bases between. The CDR3 has 13 amino acids. Germline CDR1 and CDR2: SGHAT and FQNNGV.

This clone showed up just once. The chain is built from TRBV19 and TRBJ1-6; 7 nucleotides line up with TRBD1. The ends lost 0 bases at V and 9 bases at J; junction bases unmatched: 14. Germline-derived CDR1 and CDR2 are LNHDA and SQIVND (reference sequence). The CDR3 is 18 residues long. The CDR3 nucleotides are TGTGCCAGTAGTATAGATCCCCCCCAACAGGGGTCGACTTCACCCCTCCACTTT. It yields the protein CASSIDPPQQGSTSPLHF.

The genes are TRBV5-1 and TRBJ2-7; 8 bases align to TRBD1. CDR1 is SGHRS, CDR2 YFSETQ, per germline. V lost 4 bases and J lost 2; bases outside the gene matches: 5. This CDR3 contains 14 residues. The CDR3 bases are TGCGCCAGCAGCCCCGGACAGGGAGCCTACGAGCAGTACTTC. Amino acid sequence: CASSPGQGAYEQYF.

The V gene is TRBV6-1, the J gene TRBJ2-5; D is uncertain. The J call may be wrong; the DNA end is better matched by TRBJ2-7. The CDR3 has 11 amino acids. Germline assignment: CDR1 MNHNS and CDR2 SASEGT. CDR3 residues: CASSELYEQYF. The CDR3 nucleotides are TGTGCCAGCAGTGAACTGTACGAGCAGTACTTC.